These T cell receptor beta chains were read from a single sample in a study of T cells in Graves' hyperthyroidism and ophthalmopathy. Each CDR3 protein is one row after TCRdb ran MiXCR on the multiplex PCR reads. The sample holds about 520,000 distinct CDR3 sequences, roughly 24% seen once. Sequencing was carried out using blood. The receptors come from a young woman with Graves' ophthalmopathy. CDR3s include the opening cysteine and the closing phenylalanine or tryptophan. A D gene is named only where the DNA matches it firmly. Size is omitted from some rows. Given values are once, few, many or a class for expanded clones.

V gene: TRBV6-2/TRBV6-3
D gene: NA
CDR3 length: 14
clone size: NA
J gene: TRBJ2-7
CDR3 DNA: TGTGCCAGCAGTCCGTCCGGGGAAGTAGACGAGCAGTACTTC
CDR3 protein: CASSPSGEVDEQYF

V gene: TRBV2
D gene: NA
CDR3 length: 14
clone size: NA
J gene: TRBJ2-5
CDR3 DNA: TGTGCCAGCAGTGTGGGGGGGGCCCAAGAGACCCAGTACTTC
CDR3 protein: CASSVGGAQETQYF

V gene: TRBV30
D gene: TRBD1
CDR3 length: 14
clone size: few
J gene: TRBJ1-2
CDR3 DNA: TGTGCCTGGGGGGCGGTCGACAGGGAACATGGCTACACCTTC
CDR3 protein: CAWGAVDREHGYTF

V gene: TRBV6-5
D gene: NA
CDR3 length: 16
clone size: few
J gene: TRBJ1-1
CDR3 DNA: TGTGCCGGCAGTTTATATACGGCGGGTTTGGAAAGGGAAGCTTTCTTT
CDR3 protein: CAGSLYTAGLEREAFF

V gene: TRBV30
D gene: TRBD1
CDR3 length: 16
clone size: many
J gene: TRBJ1-5
CDR3 DNA: TGTGCCTGGAGTCTTTCGGGACAGATTAGCAATCAGCCCCAGCATTTT
CDR3 protein: CAWSLSGQISNQPQHF

V gene: TRBV27
D gene: NA
CDR3 length: 16
clone size: NA
J gene: TRBJ2-7
CDR3 DNA: TGTGCCAGCAGTTTCCGGCAGGGGACAATCGGTTACGAGCAGTACTTC
CDR3 protein: CASSFRQGTIGYEQYF

V gene: TRBV6-1
D gene: TRBD1
CDR3 length: 15
clone size: many
J gene: TRBJ1-3
CDR3 DNA: TGTGCCAGTACCCCGGGACAGAGCTCTGGAAACACCATATATTTT
CDR3 protein: CASTPGQSSGNTIYF

V gene: TRBV28
D gene: TRBD1
CDR3 length: 15
clone size: many
J gene: TRBJ1-1
CDR3 DNA: TGTGCCAGCAGTTCCCTGGACAGGGTGATCACTGAAGCTTTCTTT
CDR3 protein: CASSSLDRVITEAFF

V gene: TRBV28
D gene: TRBD2
CDR3 length: 18
clone size: NA
J gene: TRBJ2-5
CDR3 DNA: TGTGCCAGCACCACTAAACCCCCCGGACTAGCGACCCAAGAGACCCAGTACTTC
CDR3 protein: CASTTKPPGLATQETQYF

V gene: TRBV4-1
D gene: NA
CDR3 length: 13
clone size: NA
J gene: TRBJ2-7
CDR3 DNA: TGCGCCAGCAGCCAAAATAGGGGGAACGAGCAGTACTTC
CDR3 protein: CASSQNRGNEQYF

V gene: TRBV27
D gene: TRBD1
CDR3 length: 14
clone size: many
J gene: TRBJ1-2
CDR3 DNA: TGTGCCAGCGGCCCAGCGGGACAGCTTTATGGCTACACCTTC
CDR3 protein: CASGPAGQLYGYTF

V gene: TRBV7-9
D gene: NA
CDR3 length: 12
clone size: once
J gene: TRBJ2-7
CDR3 DNA: TGTGCCAGCAGCCCGCAGGCCTACGAGCAGTACTTC
CDR3 protein: CASSPQAYEQYF

V gene: TRBV28
D gene: TRBD2
CDR3 length: 15
clone size: few
J gene: TRBJ2-7
CDR3 DNA: TGTGCCAGCAGTTTGGGAGGGGCGGTCTCCTACGAGCAGTACTTC
CDR3 protein: CASSLGGAVSYEQYF

V gene: TRBV10-3
D gene: NA
CDR3 length: 14
clone size: many
J gene: TRBJ1-1
CDR3 DNA: TGTGCCATCAGTGAAGGGTGGGGGAACACTGAAGCTTTCTTT
CDR3 protein: CAISEGWGNTEAFF

V gene: TRBV24-1
D gene: TRBD1
CDR3 length: 12
clone size: many
J gene: TRBJ1-1
CDR3 DNA: TGTGCCACCAGGGGACAGGCCACTGAAGCTTTCTTT
CDR3 protein: CATRGQATEAFF

V gene: TRBV7-7
D gene: NA
CDR3 length: 14
clone size: many
J gene: TRBJ2-5
CDR3 DNA: TGTGCTAGCAGCCGTCAGGGCTCCCAAGAGACCCAGTACTTC
CDR3 protein: CASSRQGSQETQYF

V gene: TRBV24-1
D gene: TRBD1
CDR3 length: 13
clone size: NA
J gene: TRBJ1-1
CDR3 DNA: TGTGCCACCGGGGACAGCCTGAACACTGAAGCTTTCTTT
CDR3 protein: CATGDSLNTEAFF

V gene: TRBV20-1
D gene: NA
CDR3 length: 13
clone size: NA
J gene: TRBJ1-1
CDR3 DNA: TGCAGTGCAAAACAGGGAAATTCGGTTGAAGCTTTCTTT
CDR3 protein: CSAKQGNSVEAFF

V gene: TRBV2
D gene: NA
CDR3 length: 13
clone size: many
J gene: TRBJ1-5
CDR3 DNA: TGTGCCAGCAAGCGGACAGTCACTCGGCCCCAGCATTTT
CDR3 protein: CASKRTVTRPQHF

V gene: TRBV6-1
D gene: NA
CDR3 length: 15
clone size: many
J gene: TRBJ2-2
CDR3 DNA: TGTGCCAGCAGAAAAGATTGGGCGGGAACCGGGGAGCTGTTTTTT
CDR3 protein: CASRKDWAGTGELFF

V gene: TRBV6-5
D gene: NA
CDR3 length: 15
clone size: NA
J gene: TRBJ1-1
CDR3 DNA: TGTGCCAGCAGTTACTCGGGACCGCGGAACACTGAAGCTTTCTTT
CDR3 protein: CASSYSGPRNTEAFF

V gene: TRBV18
D gene: TRBD1
CDR3 length: 18
clone size: NA
J gene: TRBJ1-5
CDR3 DNA: TGTGCCAGCTCACCACGTCGGACAGGGGGCGCGGGCAATCAGCCCCAGCATTTT
CDR3 protein: CASSPRRTGGAGNQPQHF

V gene: TRBV19
D gene: NA
CDR3 length: 15
clone size: few
J gene: TRBJ2-7
CDR3 DNA: TGTGCCACCGCGTCCCCCGGCAGAAGCTCCTACGAGCAGTACTTC
CDR3 protein: CATASPGRSSYEQYF

V gene: TRBV3-1
D gene: NA
CDR3 length: 13
clone size: NA
J gene: TRBJ1-3
CDR3 DNA: TGTGCCAGCAGCCAAATTCCTGGAAACACCATATATTTT
CDR3 protein: CASSQIPGNTIYF

V gene: TRBV6-1
D gene: TRBD2
CDR3 length: 16
clone size: NA
J gene: TRBJ2-5
CDR3 DNA: TGTGCCAGCAGTGACCCTAGCGGGGGGGCTCCGGAGACCCAGTACTTC
CDR3 protein: CASSDPSGGAPETQYF

V gene: TRBV6-1
D gene: TRBD1
CDR3 length: 15
clone size: many
J gene: TRBJ1-1
CDR3 DNA: TGTGCCAGCAGTGAAGCGACAGGGGCGAACACTGAAGCTTTCTTT
CDR3 protein: CASSEATGANTEAFF

V gene: TRBV30
D gene: TRBD1
CDR3 length: 13
clone size: many
J gene: TRBJ1-5
CDR3 DNA: TGTGCCTGGACAGGGGGGAACAATCAGCCCCAGCATTTT
CDR3 protein: CAWTGGNNQPQHF

V gene: TRBV6-2/TRBV6-3
D gene: TRBD2
CDR3 length: 15
clone size: many
J gene: TRBJ2-5
CDR3 DNA: TGTGCCAGCAGGAACCCGGGACTAGCAGGGGAGACCCAGTACTTC
CDR3 protein: CASRNPGLAGETQYF

V gene: TRBV11-3
D gene: NA
CDR3 length: 18
clone size: few
J gene: TRBJ1-5
CDR3 DNA: TGTGCCAGCAGCTTAGGTTATGGGACGCCGATTAGCAATCAGCCCCAGCATTTT
CDR3 protein: CASSLGYGTPISNQPQHF

V gene: TRBV28
D gene: NA
CDR3 length: 15
clone size: NA
J gene: TRBJ1-1
CDR3 DNA: TGTGCCAGCAGTTATCCCCCACGAGGGGGCACTGAAGCTTTCTTT
CDR3 protein: CASSYPPRGGTEAFF

V gene: TRBV12-5
D gene: TRBD1
CDR3 length: 14
clone size: NA
J gene: TRBJ1-1
CDR3 DNA: TGTGCTAGTGCTTTGGGACAGGGGAGTGCGGAAGCTTTCTTT
CDR3 protein: CASALGQGSAEAFF

V gene: TRBV6-5
D gene: NA
CDR3 length: 17
clone size: many
J gene: TRBJ2-7
CDR3 DNA: TGTGCCAGCAGTTACTCCCGCCCGGGCAGCACCTCCTACGAGCAGTACTTC
CDR3 protein: CASSYSRPGSTSYEQYF

V gene: TRBV12-5
D gene: NA
CDR3 length: 12
clone size: many
J gene: TRBJ2-5
CDR3 DNA: TGTGCTAGTGGTTTGGGCCGAGAGACCCAGTACTTC
CDR3 protein: CASGLGRETQYF

V gene: TRBV19
D gene: NA
CDR3 length: 15
clone size: few
J gene: TRBJ2-2
CDR3 DNA: TGTGCCAGTAGTATTAACGAGGGTTACACCGGGGAGCTGTTTTTT
CDR3 protein: CASSINEGYTGELFF

V gene: TRBV12-3/TRBV12-4
D gene: NA
CDR3 length: 15
clone size: NA
J gene: TRBJ2-7
CDR3 DNA: TGTGCCAGCAGTTTAGGGGGGGTGAACTCCTACGAGCAGTACTTC
CDR3 protein: CASSLGGVNSYEQYF

V gene: TRBV6-2/TRBV6-3
D gene: NA
CDR3 length: 11
clone size: NA
J gene: TRBJ2-5
CDR3 DNA: TGTGCCAGCACCAACGAGGGGACCCAGTACTTC
CDR3 protein: CASTNEGTQYF

V gene: TRBV2
D gene: NA
CDR3 length: 14
clone size: many
J gene: TRBJ1-2
CDR3 DNA: TGTGCCAGCACCAGGGAGCACCCGGTTTATGGCTACACCTTC
CDR3 protein: CASTREHPVYGYTF

V gene: TRBV2
D gene: TRBD1
CDR3 length: 17
clone size: many
J gene: TRBJ1-2
CDR3 DNA: TGTGCCAGCAAGGGGGCCGGGACAGATATTAAAAACTATGGCTACACCTTC
CDR3 protein: CASKGAGTDIKNYGYTF

V gene: TRBV2
D gene: NA
CDR3 length: 15
clone size: many
J gene: TRBJ2-2
CDR3 DNA: TGTGCCAGCAGTTCTTCTCCGGTCAACACCGGGGAGCTGTTTTTT
CDR3 protein: CASSSSPVNTGELFF

V gene: TRBV12-3/TRBV12-4
D gene: NA
CDR3 length: 13
clone size: once
J gene: TRBJ2-5
CDR3 DNA: TGTGCCAGCAGTTTTCAGGCCCCGGGGACCCAGTACTTC
CDR3 protein: CASSFQAPGTQYF

V gene: TRBV19
D gene: NA
CDR3 length: 12
clone size: NA
J gene: TRBJ2-3
CDR3 DNA: TGTGCCAGTAGTCAGACTACAGATACGCAGTATTTT
CDR3 protein: CASSQTTDTQYF

V gene: TRBV28
D gene: NA
CDR3 length: 14
clone size: many
J gene: TRBJ2-5
CDR3 DNA: TGTGCCAGCATTCAAGGTCGGGGTAGAGAGACCCAGTACTTC
CDR3 protein: CASIQGRGRETQYF

V gene: TRBV7-9
D gene: NA
CDR3 length: 16
clone size: NA
J gene: TRBJ2-5
CDR3 DNA: TGTGCCAGCAGCGCTTATTGGTTATGGGGCCAAGAGACCCAGTACTTC
CDR3 protein: CASSAYWLWGQETQYF

V gene: TRBV6-2/TRBV6-3
D gene: TRBD1
CDR3 length: 16
clone size: NA
J gene: TRBJ1-2
CDR3 DNA: TGTGCCAGCACGAAAACGGGACAGGGGGCGTACTATGGCTACACCTTC
CDR3 protein: CASTKTGQGAYYGYTF

V gene: TRBV19
D gene: NA
CDR3 length: 14
clone size: many
J gene: TRBJ1-5
CDR3 DNA: TGTGCCACCTCCTCGGGACGCAGCAATCAGCCCCAGCATTTT
CDR3 protein: CATSSGRSNQPQHF

V gene: TRBV5-1
D gene: NA
CDR3 length: 12
clone size: many
J gene: TRBJ1-2
CDR3 DNA: TGCGCCAGCAGCGAGGACGGCTATGGCTACACCTTC
CDR3 protein: CASSEDGYGYTF

V gene: TRBV6-1
D gene: NA
CDR3 length: 14
clone size: NA
J gene: TRBJ2-7
CDR3 DNA: TGTGCCAGCAGAAAAGGAGATACCTCCTACGAGCAGTACTTC
CDR3 protein: CASRKGDTSYEQYF

V gene: TRBV6-5
D gene: NA
CDR3 length: 14
clone size: NA
J gene: TRBJ2-7
CDR3 DNA: TGTGCCAGCAGTTCACAGGGATTAACCTACGAGCAGTACTTC
CDR3 protein: CASSSQGLTYEQYF

V gene: TRBV6-5
D gene: TRBD1
CDR3 length: 11
clone size: many
J gene: TRBJ1-1
CDR3 DNA: TGTGCCAGCAGTCACCGGGACAGGGCTTTCTTT
CDR3 protein: CASSHRDRAFF

V gene: TRBV18
D gene: NA
CDR3 length: 14
clone size: many
J gene: TRBJ2-6
CDR3 DNA: TGTGCCAGTAGTCCCTCCTCTGGGGCCAACGTCCTGACTTTC
CDR3 protein: CASSPSSGANVLTF